These 15 T cell receptor beta chains came from one sample sequenced in a study of OX40 agonist ivuxolimab in advanced cancers. Profiling relied on immunoSEQ multiplex PCR, and the TCRdb table lists in-frame clones only, not all of them. Among 30,000 to 40,000 clones listed, roughly 91% were seen once. The sequenced sample was CD4+ or CD8+ T cells sorted from blood, obtained in a trial of the OX40 agonist ivuxolimab. The receptor set was obtained from an adult with an advanced solid tumor such as melanoma, head and neck, liver or kidney cancer.

The chain uses TRBV30 and TRBJ2-2, with D possibly being TRBD1 or TRBD2 (5 bases each). Trimming pared 4 bases from V and 0 bases from J, leaving 12 bases between. Germline V CDR1 and CDR2: GTSNPN, SVGIG (reference sequence). The CDR3 sequence is 15 residues long. The CDR3 loop is CAWTTGTANTGELFF. The CDR3 DNA follows: TGTGCCTGGACGACCGGGACGGCGAACACCGGGGAGCTGTTTTTT.

The rearrangement links TRBV6-6 to TRBJ1-1; no clear D gene. This CDR3 has 14 amino acids. CDR1 MNHNY and CDR2 SVGAGI come from the germline V gene (reference sequence). V was trimmed by 6 bases and J by 5 bases, leaving 16 bases between them. For the CDR3, the DNA is TGTGCCAGCAGCCGGGAGGAGGGATGGACTGAAGCTTTCTTT. Residues: CASSREEGWTEAFF.

This chain links TRBV9 with TRBJ1-2; D not resolved. Trimming left V 0 bases short and J 7 bases short, with 10 bases between. Germline V gives CDR1 SGDLS, CDR2 YYNGEE. CDR3 length: 13 residues. CDR3 protein: CASSVGLNSGYTF. The CDR3 DNA sequence: TGTGCCAGCAGCGTAGGACTTAATAGTGGCTACACCTTC. The entire variable domain, with the rest obtained from reference TRBV9 and TRBJ1-2, is as follows: DSGVTQTPKHLITATGQRVTLRCSPRSGDLSVYWYQQSLDQGLQFLIQYYNGEERAKGNILERFSAQQFPDLHSELNLSSLELGDSALYFCASSVGLNSGYTFGSGTRLTVV.

This clone was found once. The chain links TRBV4-1 to TRBJ1-5; 9 bases fit TRBD1. Germline-derived CDR1 and CDR2 are MGHRA and YSYEKL. CDR3 size: 15 residues. J was trimmed by 7 bases and V by 5 bases; bases with no gene match: 9. The CDR3 sequence: CASSEMTGGIQPQHF. The CDR3 DNA sequence: TGCGCCAGCAGCGAGATGACAGGGGGTATACAGCCCCAGCATTTT.

The rearrangement uses TRBV7-3 and TRBJ2-2; D is uncertain. Trimming cost V 2 bases and J 4 bases, with 5 bases left between them. This CDR3 region has 13 residues. The germline CDR1 and CDR2 sequences are SGHTA and FQGTGA. This CDR3 is CASSLGFTGELFF. CDR3 bases: TGTGCCAGCAGCTTAGGTTTCACCGGGGAGCTGTTTTTT. The whole variable domain, filled in from reference TRBV7-3 and TRBJ2-2, reads GAGVSQTPSNKVTEKGKYVELRCDPISGHTALYWYRQSLGQGPEFLIYFQGTGAADDSGLPNDRFFAVRPEGSVSTLKIQRTERGDSAVYLCASSLGFTGELFFGEGSRLTVL.

The chain uses TRBV7-2 and TRBJ1-1; D is uncertain. Deletions cut 3 bases from V and 8 bases from J, with 10 bases between. Germline CDR1 and CDR2: SGHTA and FQGNSA. This CDR3 comprises 12 residues. CDR3 sequence: CASSFTLGEAFF. The CDR3 coding sequence is TGTGCCAGCAGCTTCACGCTAGGAGAAGCTTTCTTT.

The rearrangement uses TRBV29-1 and TRBJ2-4, with D possibly matching TRBD1 (7 bases). CDR3 length: 20 residues. V lost 3 bases and J 0 bases, leaving 27 bases between the germline ends. In germline, CDR1 is SQVTM, CDR2 ANQGSEA. The CDR3 DNA sequence: TGCAGCGTTGATTTGGTATCAGGGGGGCCCTCGTGCGTAGCCAAAAACATTCAGTACTTC. Protein sequence: CSVDLVSGGPSCVAKNIQYF.

The V gene is TRBV7-9, the J gene TRBJ2-1, with D maybe TRBD2 (6 bases). V dropped 4 bases and J dropped 10 bases, with 17 bases sitting between them. Germline V gives CDR1 SEHNR, CDR2 FQNEAQ (reference sequence). The CDR3 extends over 14 amino acids. The CDR3 protein is CASSSLARFDEQFF. CDR3 coding DNA: TGTGCCAGCAGCTCTCTAGCGAGGTTCGACGAGCAGTTCTTC. The variable domain in full, with the rest retrieved from reference TRBV7-9 and TRBJ2-1, is DTGVSQNPRHKITKRGQNVTFRCDPISEHNRLYWYRQTLGQGPEFLTYFQNEAQLEKSRLLSDRFSAERPKGSFSTLEIQRTEQGDSAMYLCASSSLARFDEQFFGPGTRLTVL.

J is TRBJ1-3 and V is TRBV30; D is uncertain. CDR3 length equals 13 residues. From germline, CDR1 is GTSNPN and CDR2 SVGIG (reference sequence). Trimming stripped 3 bases from V and 7 bases from J, with 13 bases between. Here the CDR3 DNA reads TGTGCCTGGAGCCACGCGGGAGCGAACACCATATATTTT. This translates into CAWSHAGANTIYF.

This chain connects TRBV6-5 to TRBJ2-1; 7 nucleotides line up with TRBD1. J gave up 12 bases and V 2 bases, and 4 bases lay outside the gene matches. The CDR3 covers 12 residues. Germline CDR1 is MNHEY and CDR2 is SVGAGI. The CDR3 sequence: CASSYPGQWQFF. In nucleotides, the CDR3 is TGTGCCAGCAGTTACCCGGGACAGTGGCAGTTCTTC.

The J gene is TRBJ1-1, the V gene TRBV2, with D possibly being TRBD1 (5 bases). The germline V gene has CDR1 SNHLY and CDR2 FYNNEI. This CDR3 contains 15 residues. V was pared by 2 bases and J by 3 bases, with 13 bases between. This CDR3 reads CASSEQGLGYTEAFF. CDR3 coding DNA: TGTGCCAGCAGTGAACAGGGATTGGGTTACACTGAAGCTTTCTTT.

This clone was seen a handful of times. CDR3 coding DNA: TGTGCCAGCAGCCGAGAAGTCCAAACAGGGGGTGGCAATCAGCCCCAGCATTTT. It encodes CASSREVQTGGGNQPQHF. The V gene is TRBV4-2, the J gene TRBJ1-5; 8 bases map to TRBD1. There are 18 residues in the CDR3. V lost 4 bases, J lost 2 bases, and 13 bases stayed unmatched. The germline CDR1 and CDR2 sequences are LGHNA and YNFKEQ.

The V call is TRBV18, the J call TRBJ2-2, with D perhaps TRBD1 or TRBD2 (5 bases each). The length of the CDR3 is 14 residues. Germline loops: CDR1 KGHSH, CDR2 LQKENI. V lost 6 bases to trimming and J lost 4 bases, with 12 bases between them. CDR3 nucleotide sequence: TGTGCCAGCTCCGGGGCCGGAACCACCGGGGAGCTGTTTTTT. This sequence encodes CASSGAGTTGELFF.

The V gene is TRBV4-2, the J gene TRBJ2-5, with D possibly TRBD2 on 5 matching bases. This CDR3 contains 17 residues. The V end was cut by 0 bases, the J end by 2 bases, with 16 bases between. Germline assignment: CDR1 LGHNA and CDR2 YNFKEQ. CDR3 coding DNA: TGTGCCAGCAGCCAAGAGGGAGCGCTAGACCTACAAGAGACCCAGTACTTC. Translated, it gives CASSQEGALDLQETQYF.

This rearrangement joins TRBV2 to TRBJ1-2; the D is unclear. Trimming pared 5 bases from V and 4 bases from J, leaving 5 bases between. CDR3 length: 11 residues. Per the germline V gene, CDR1 is SNHLY and CDR2 is FYNNEI. The CDR3 loop reads CASSFLYGYTF. DNA of the CDR3: TGTGCCAGCAGTTTCCTCTATGGCTACACCTTC.